This T cell receptor beta chain was obtained from a study of blood T cell repertoires in COVID-19. TCRdb keeps only in-frame clones here, not all; method: immunoSEQ multiplex PCR. The repertoire has some 290,000 clones, 85% to 95% of them found once; the top ten carry roughly 3.9%. CDR1 is SQVTM and CDR2 is ANQGSEA in the germline V gene. There are 14 residues in the CDR3. V was clipped by 7 bases and J by 2 bases; unmatched bases: 9. In terms of age and location, participants ranged from roughly 18 to 100 years and lived in approximately 26 US areas. This clonotype was obtained from a woman aged 25-40 years who had been exposed to COVID-19. The J gene is TRBJ1-1, the V gene TRBV29-1; 8 bases agree with TRBD1. Source material: PBMCs or T cells enriched from blood (not recorded which). CDR3: CSETRTGYNTEAFF. The CDR3, as DNA: TGCAGCGAAACCCGGACAGGGTATAACACTGAAGCTTTCTTT.